This TCR beta chain was profiled in a study of CD8 T cells in Susac syndrome. Study-wide results and caveats: The study admitted that it had a relatively small number of individuals in its TCR sequencing and HLA analysis.

An input of about 0.5 to 1 ug of RNA was subjected to reverse transcription using random hexamers. TCRdb reprocessed the immunoSEQ multiplex PCR reads with MiXCR, giving one entry per CDR3 protein. The table includes around 200,000 distinct CDR3 sequences, 85% to 95% detected once. To note about this clonotype: Its antigen is not known.

This CDR3 has 15 residues. Trimming took 6 bases from V and 3 from J; bases not matched to a gene: 8. From germline, CDR1 is SQVTM and CDR2 ANQGSEA. The chain carries TRBV29-1 and TRBJ2-2; TRBD1 agrees at 9 bases. The material sequenced was CD4+ T cells from PBMCs. The sequence derives from a human donor in good health. CDR3 sequence (DNA): TGCAGCGTCGTATCCGGGACAGGGTACACCGGGGAGCTGTTTTTT. This encodes CSVVSGTGYTGELFF.